The 12 T cell receptor beta chains in this list originate from one sample, sequenced in a study of blood T cell repertoires in COVID-19. Profiled with immunoSEQ multiplex PCR; TCRdb holds only in-frame clones, not every one. The sample shows about 210,000 clones, more than 75% of them seen only once. Sequenced sample: peripheral blood. The source is a woman aged 40 to 55 with acute or convalescent COVID-19.

V usage is TRBV7-2 and J usage is TRBJ2-7, with 10 bases aligning to TRBD2. The CDR3 spans 19 residues. Germline V gene sequence: CDR1 SGHTA, CDR2 FQGNSA. V shed 2 bases and J 1 base; nucleotides not matched to a gene: 14. The CDR3 region is CASSLSLGSPSGRSYEQYF. The CDR3 DNA sequence: TGTGCCAGCAGCTTATCACTAGGGTCGCCTAGCGGGAGATCCTACGAGCAGTACTTC.

The V and J genes are TRBV6-2 or TRBV6-3 and TRBJ2-7; 9 bases match TRBD1. J lost 2 bases, V lost 0 bases, and 8 bases had no gene match. Per germline, CDR1 MNHEY and CDR2 SVGEGT. CDR3 length: 17 amino acids. CDR3 residues: CASSYSTGTGNAYEQYF. CDR3 coding DNA: TGTGCCAGCAGTTACTCTACCGGGACAGGGAATGCCTACGAGCAGTACTTC.

The chain is built from TRBV20-1 and TRBJ1-1; D might be TRBD1 (5 bases). This CDR3 region has 16 residues. Germline lookup yields CDR1 DFQATT and CDR2 SNEGSKA (reference sequence). The ends were cut back, 3 bases at V and 4 bases at J, with 21 bases in the middle. The CDR3 protein is CSASKVETAWTTEAFF. In nucleotides, the CDR3 is TGCAGTGCTAGTAAGGTAGAGACAGCCTGGACCACTGAAGCTTTCTTT.

The J gene is TRBJ1-5, the V gene TRBV10-3; D is unresolved. Trimming took 4 bases from V and 3 from J, leaving 10 bases between them. This CDR3 comprises 14 residues. Germline V gene lookup returns CDR1 ENHRY and CDR2 SYGVKD. CDR3 sequence reads: CAISALGDNQPQHF. CDR3 DNA sequence: TGTGCCATCAGTGCATTGGGCGACAATCAGCCCCAGCATTTT.

This clone was observed once. DNA of the CDR3: TGTGCTAGTGGTTGGGGCGCCGGGGAGCTGTTTTTT. Amino acids: CASGWGAGELFF. The genes are TRBV12-5 and TRBJ2-2, with TRBD1 as a possible D gene (5 bases). V dropped 4 bases and J dropped 6 bases, with 6 bases sitting between them. CDR1 and CDR2 (germline): LGHNT, FRNRAP. The CDR3 consists of 12 residues.

The chain joins TRBV20-1 to TRBJ2-7; TRBD2 might be the D (6 bases). Germline CDR1 and CDR2: DFQATT and SNEGSKA (reference sequence). There are 13 residues in the CDR3. V was trimmed by 3 bases and J by 4 bases, leaving 13 bases between them. CDR3 coding DNA: TGCAGTGCTAGTCTTCTAGCGTTGTACGAGCAGTACTTC. This encodes CSASLLALYEQYF.

This clone was observed a handful of times. This rearrangement joins TRBV6-5 to TRBJ1-2; 8 bases fit TRBD1. The CDR3 runs to 16 residues. The V segment lost 0 bases and the J segment 1 base; nucleotides outside the gene matches: 4. Germline V gives CDR1 MNHEY, CDR2 SVGAGI. CDR3 sequence: CASSYSTGDLNYGYTF. In nucleotides, the CDR3 is TGTGCCAGCAGTTACTCGACAGGGGATCTTAACTATGGCTACACCTTC.

As DNA, the CDR3 is TGTGCCAGCAGCTCTCTTGACAGGTCCTACGAGCAGTACTTC. Encoded protein: CASSSLDRSYEQYF. The chain employs TRBV5-5 and TRBJ2-7, with a weak D call TRBD1 (6 bases). CDR1 and CDR2 (germline): SGHKS, YYEKEE (reference sequence). The CDR3 runs 14 residues. The V end was cut by 3 bases, the J end by 1 base, with 11 bases between.

The chain has TRBV5-1 and TRBJ2-3; D gene uncertain. Germline V CDR1 and CDR2: SGHRS, YFSETQ. The V end was cut by 3 bases, the J end by 0 bases, with 11 bases between. This CDR3 region has 15 residues. The CDR3: CASSWAPSSTDTQYF. The DNA of the CDR3 is TGCGCCAGCAGCTGGGCCCCCTCTAGCACAGATACGCAGTATTTT.

V and J are TRBV9 and TRBJ2-7; 7 bases fit TRBD1. V dropped 4 bases and J dropped 0; count of bases not matched to a gene: 4. CDR1 is SGDLS, CDR2 YYNGEE, per germline. The CDR3 is 14 residues long. The CDR3 nucleotides are TGTGCCAGCAGCCTGGGACAGCTCTCCTACGAGCAGTACTTC. It encodes CASSLGQLSYEQYF.

The rearrangement links TRBV5-4 to TRBJ2-7, with no clear D. Germline CDR1 and CDR2: SGHNT and YYREEE (reference sequence). This CDR3 region has 13 residues. With 0 bases removed from V and 4 bases from J, the gap between germline ends came to 8 bases. The CDR3 loop reads CASSLAPGYEQYF. CDR3 coding DNA: TGTGCCAGCAGCTTGGCCCCCGGGTACGAGCAGTACTTC.

This chain connects TRBV5-4 to TRBJ1-3; D gene uncertain. CDR3 length: 14 amino acids. Germline V CDR1 and CDR2: SGHNT, YYREEE (reference sequence). V lost 4 bases and J 13 bases, leaving 21 bases between the germline ends. The CDR3 DNA sequence: TGTGCCAGCAGCACCCGAGAGTTGAGGGCCCCTATATATTTT. Amino acids: CASSTRELRAPIYF. Combining the CDR3 with reference TRBV5-4 and TRBJ1-3 gives the whole variable domain ETGVTQSPTHLIKTRGQQVTLRCSSQSGHNTVSWYQQALGQGPQFIFQYYREEENGRGNFPPRFSGLQFPNYSSELNVNALELDDSALYLCASSTRELRAPIYFGEGSWLTVV.